This paragraph covers one TCR beta chain sequence. This sample stems from a study of T cell changes during pregnancy in multiple sclerosis. Assay used: immunoSEQ multiplex PCR; TCRdb lists only in-frame clones, some missing. The table has 55,000 to 70,000 clones, approximately 91% seen once. The CDR3 loop spans 15 amino acids. Germline V gene data show CDR1 as SGHKS and CDR2 as YYEKEE (reference sequence). The V segment lost 5 bases and the J segment 2 bases; nucleotides outside the gene matches: 3. The sequencing used CD4+ T cells from peripheral blood mononuclear cells, collected after pregnancy. This sequence was found in a female donor with multiple sclerosis, enrolled in a pregnancy study. This chain links TRBV5-5 with TRBJ2-1; 11 nucleotides line up with TRBD2. The CDR3 DNA is TGTGCCAGCAGGTGGACTAGCGGGCCCTACAATGAGCAGTTCTTC. Its protein is CASRWTSGPYNEQFF.